The clone carrying this T cell receptor (beta chain) was seen more than once but under ten times. What it recognizes is unknown. TCRalpha and TCRbeta libraries used 5'RACE with constant-segment primers and UMIs. TCRdb reanalysed the 5' RACE reads using MiXCR and keeps one entry per CDR3 protein. The repertoire holds hundreds of thousands of distinct CDR3 sequences, with approximately 15% as singletons. The sample comes from a study of T-cell memory formation after mild COVID-19. Study conclusions and caveats: Nothing confirmed that second-wave clones peaking on day 37 were specific for SARS-CoV-2. Day 15 to 85 contracting clones showed balanced CD4/CD8; later expanders leaned CD4+. CD4+ contracting clones were mainly CM and EM; CD8+ ones, EMRA.

This CDR3 has 17 residues. Germline CDR1 reads WSHSY; CDR2 reads SAAADI. V was clipped by 0 bases and J by 4 bases, with 16 bases between them. The origin of this receptor is an adult woman who had mild COVID-19 (a few samples of this study predate the infection). Cell type and time point are not known. The chain is built from TRBV10-2 and TRBJ2-1; tentatively, D is TRBD1 or TRBD2 (5 bases each). What was sequenced was PBMCs or a T cell subset sorted from them (not recorded which). CDR3 in DNA: TGCGCCAGCAGTGAGTCGGGGTACGGGGCTCCATACAATGAGCAGTTCTTC. Amino acid sequence: CASSESGYGAPYNEQFF.